This T cell receptor (beta chain) was captured by sequencing in a study of T cells in Graves' hyperthyroidism and ophthalmopathy. Trimming took 8 bases from V and 8 from J; bases not matched to a gene: 13. Germline V CDR1 and CDR2: MDHEN, SYDVKM. The CDR3 is made up of 15 amino acids. Amplification of TCR beta CDR3 regions was performed using RNA transcripts as template. HTBI primers drove first-round RT-PCR of the TCR CDR3. TCRdb itself ran the multiplex PCR reads through MiXCR, one entry per CDR3 protein. There are hundreds of thousands of distinct CDR3 sequences in the sample; around 13% occur only once, and about 9.4% lies in the top ten. Ten or more counts support this clonotype.

The receptor was derived from a woman in her late teens or twenties with Graves' hyperthyroidism. The sample consisted of blood. The rearrangement links TRBV28 to TRBJ1-2; 11 nucleotides agree with TRBD1. The CDR3 here is CASVVLVGTGGGYTF. Here the CDR3 DNA reads TGTGCCAGCGTTGTACTCGTCGGGACAGGGGGAGGCTACACCTTC.